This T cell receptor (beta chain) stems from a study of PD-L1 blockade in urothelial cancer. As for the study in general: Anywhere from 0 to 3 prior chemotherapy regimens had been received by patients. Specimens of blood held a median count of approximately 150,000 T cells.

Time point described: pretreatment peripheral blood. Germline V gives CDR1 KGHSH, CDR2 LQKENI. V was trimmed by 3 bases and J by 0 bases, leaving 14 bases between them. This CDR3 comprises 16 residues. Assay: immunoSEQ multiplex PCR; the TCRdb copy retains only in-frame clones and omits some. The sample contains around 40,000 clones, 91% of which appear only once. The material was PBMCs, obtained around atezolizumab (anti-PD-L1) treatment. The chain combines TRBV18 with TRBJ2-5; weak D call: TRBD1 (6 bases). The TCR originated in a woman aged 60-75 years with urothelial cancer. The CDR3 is CASSPNQGGYQETQYF. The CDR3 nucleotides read TGTGCCAGCTCACCGAATCAAGGGGGATACCAAGAGACCCAGTACTTC.